This is a list of T cell receptor beta chains from one sample in a study of T-cell reconstitution after alpha-beta-depleted transplantation in children. From the PCR reads, TCRdb called clonotypes with MiXCR, one entry per CDR3 protein. The repertoire holds about 240,000 distinct CDR3 sequences, with around 12% as singletons. The sequencing used PBMCs from the stem cell graft donor, collected from the stem cell graft. These receptors were obtained from a human donor who donated a stem cell graft to a child with acute lymphoblastic leukemia. CDR3s include the opening cysteine and the closing phenylalanine or tryptophan. The D gene is left open where the match is weak. A clone size is listed for some rows: how often the clone was seen (once, few, many), or a class if it is expanded.

D	size	V	length	J	CDR3	DNA
TRBD1	many	TRBV9	15	TRBJ1-1	CASSVDPGGNTEAFF	TGTGCCAGCAGCGTAGACCCAGGGGGGAACACTGAAGCTTTCTTT
NA	many	TRBV27	16	TRBJ2-7	CASSLFRTRSSYEQYF	TGTGCCAGCAGTCTCTTCCGTACTAGGAGCTCCTACGAGCAGTACTTC
TRBD2	many	TRBV6-1	15	TRBJ2-7	CASRTASGIDYEQYF	TGTGCCAGCAGAACCGCTAGCGGCATCGACTACGAGCAGTACTTC
NA	many	TRBV24-1	12	TRBJ2-7	CATSDFGVEQYF	TGTGCCACCAGTGATTTCGGGGTGGAGCAGTACTTC
NA	many	TRBV5-6	15	TRBJ2-1	CASSLAAASGGEQFF	TGTGCCAGCAGCTTGGCTGCAGCCTCTGGGGGTGAGCAGTTCTTC
TRBD1	many	TRBV5-5	14	TRBJ2-7	CASTSDRDPYEQYF	TGTGCCAGCACCTCCGACAGGGACCCCTACGAGCAGTACTTC
TRBD1	many	TRBV29-1	15	TRBJ2-7	CSVEGSGQRPYEQYF	TGCAGCGTTGAAGGATCGGGACAGCGACCCTACGAGCAGTACTTC
TRBD1	many	TRBV20-1	12	TRBJ2-7	CSAQTQGREQYF	TGCAGTGCTCAAACACAGGGGCGCGAGCAGTACTTC
NA	many	TRBV28	14	TRBJ1-4	CASSLGAGNGKLFF	TGTGCCAGCAGTTTAGGCGCAGGGAACGGAAAACTGTTTTTT
NA	many	TRBV28	13	TRBJ1-1	CASSPGGNTEAFF	TGTGCCAGCAGTCCCGGGGGAAACACTGAAGCTTTCTTT
NA	NA	TRBV4-3	14	TRBJ2-5	CASSHLPNRETQYF	TGCGCCAGCAGCCACCTTCCCAACCGGGAGACCCAGTACTTC
NA	many	TRBV10-3	14	TRBJ1-5	CAISEVRVAQPQHF	TGTGCCATCAGTGAGGTGAGGGTTGCTCAGCCCCAGCATTTT
NA	many	TRBV10-3	14	TRBJ1-1	CAISKGRRDTEAFF	TGTGCCATCTCGAAGGGCCGAAGAGACACTGAAGCTTTCTTT
TRBD2	many	TRBV7-9	15	TRBJ2-5	CASSWSGRVVETQYF	TGTGCCAGCAGTTGGAGCGGGAGGGTCGTAGAGACCCAGTACTTC
NA	few	TRBV6-6	15	TRBJ1-1	CASSYFGTRNTEAFF	TGTGCCAGCAGTTACTTTGGGACGCGGAACACTGAAGCTTTCTTT
NA	few	TRBV6-5	24	TRBJ2-3	CASSSKGINREVFPAPGGTDTQYF	TGTGCCAGCAGTTCCAAGGGAATTAACAGGGAGGTTTTCCCCGCCCCGGGGGGCACAGATACGCAGTATTTT
NA	many	TRBV11-2	13	TRBJ1-2	CASSFTSGYGYTF	TGTGCCAGCAGCTTTACTAGTGGCTATGGCTACACCTTC
TRBD1	few	TRBV13	15	TRBJ2-1	CASSLGRDRLDEQFF	TGTGCCAGCAGCTTAGGCCGGGACAGGTTGGATGAGCAGTTCTTC
TRBD1	many	TRBV7-6	18	TRBJ1-5	CASSLAVGGQARNQPQHF	TGTGCCAGCAGCTTAGCAGTTGGGGGACAGGCTCGCAATCAGCCCCAGCATTTT
TRBD2	many	TRBV28	15	TRBJ2-7	CASSFGREKAEEQYF	TGTGCCAGCAGTTTTGGGCGGGAGAAGGCGGAAGAGCAGTACTTC
TRBD2	many	TRBV20-1	14	TRBJ2-5	CSARGREGRETQYF	TGCAGTGCTAGAGGGCGGGAGGGCCGTGAGACCCAGTACTTC
NA	many	TRBV28	13	TRBJ2-1	CASSTTLTREQFF	TGTGCCAGCAGTACTACCCTCACTCGTGAGCAGTTCTTC
TRBD1	many	TRBV24-1	14	TRBJ1-2	CATSDQGAGSGYTF	TGTGCCACCAGTGATCAGGGGGCCGGATCTGGCTACACCTTC
NA	NA	TRBV20-1	20	TRBJ2-5	CSARDPPTWERPLYQETQYF	TGCAGTGCTAGGGATCCCCCCACGTGGGAGAGACCTTTGTACCAAGAGACCCAGTACTTC
TRBD2	many	TRBV20-1	14	TRBJ2-5	CSGDAGGLQETQYF	TGCAGTGGCGACGCGGGGGGACTCCAAGAGACCCAGTACTTC
TRBD1	many	TRBV4-3	18	TRBJ2-2	CASSQDQTGVNPTEELFF	TGCGCCAGCAGCCAAGATCAGACAGGGGTAAACCCAACAGAGGAGCTGTTTTTT
NA	many	TRBV9	12	TRBJ1-1	CASSGGGGEAFF	TGTGCCAGCAGCGGGGGGGGCGGGGAAGCTTTCTTT
TRBD2	few	TRBV15	17	TRBJ2-7	CATSRGGTGTSPYEQYF	TGTGCCACCAGCAGAGGGGGGACCGGGACTAGTCCCTACGAGCAGTACTTC
TRBD1	many	TRBV9	16	TRBJ2-3	CASSGGGQGNTDTQYF	TGTGCCAGCAGCGGCGGGGGACAGGGGAACACAGATACGCAGTATTTT
TRBD2	NA	TRBV7-6	16	TRBJ2-1	CASSFSGTSGYNEQFF	TGTGCCAGCAGCTTCTCCGGGACTAGCGGATACAATGAGCAGTTCTTC
TRBD2	many	TRBV2	15	TRBJ2-1	CASSSTSGRAGEQFF	TGTGCCAGCAGCTCGACTAGCGGGAGGGCCGGTGAGCAGTTCTTC
TRBD2	many	TRBV20-1	17	TRBJ2-3	CSAFRTSGVASTDTQYF	TGCAGTGCTTTTAGGACTAGCGGGGTTGCTAGCACAGATACGCAGTATTTT
TRBD2	many	TRBV6-2/TRBV6-3	16	TRBJ2-3	CASTKVLAGSTDTQYF	TGTGCCAGCACTAAAGTCCTAGCGGGATCCACAGATACGCAGTATTTT
NA	few	TRBV3-1	15	TRBJ2-7	CASSQAFRGSYEQYF	TGTGCCAGCAGCCAAGCTTTCAGGGGCTCCTACGAGCAGTACTTC
TRBD1	few	TRBV5-1	15	TRBJ1-2	CASSSDRAGKGGYTF	TGCGCCAGCAGCTCGGACAGGGCGGGGAAGGGAGGCTACACCTTC
NA	many	TRBV19	14	TRBJ2-1	CASSISGRYNEQFF	TGTGCCAGTAGTATATCCGGACGGTACAATGAGCAGTTCTTC
NA	many	TRBV28	13	TRBJ2-7	CASSPELPREQYF	TGTGCCAGCAGTCCCGAACTCCCACGCGAGCAGTACTTC
TRBD2	many	TRBV24-1	14	TRBJ2-5	CATSARGGRETQYF	TGTGCCACCAGTGCCCGGGGGGGCCGGGAGACCCAGTACTTC
TRBD1	many	TRBV5-6	15	TRBJ2-1	CASSPGTGPFHGQFF	TGTGCCAGCAGCCCCGGGACAGGCCCCTTCCACGGGCAGTTCTTC
TRBD2	many	TRBV7-9	16	TRBJ2-1	CASSDEGREYRYEQFF	TGTGCCAGCAGTGACGAAGGGCGGGAGTATCGTTATGAGCAGTTCTTC
TRBD1	NA	TRBV4-2	15	TRBJ1-4	CASSQAGQGGEKLFF	TGTGCCAGCAGCCAAGCGGGACAGGGTGGTGAAAAACTGTTTTTT
TRBD1	many	TRBV28	15	TRBJ2-5	CASSPSGTGGETQYF	TGTGCCAGCAGTCCGAGCGGGACAGGGGGAGAGACCCAGTACTTC
NA	many	TRBV20-1	15	TRBJ2-5	CSAREGAWYQETQYF	TGCAGTGCTAGAGAGGGGGCTTGGTACCAAGAGACCCAGTACTTC
TRBD1	few	TRBV6-2/TRBV6-3	16	TRBJ2-1	CASTERPGQGINEQFF	TGTGCCAGCACCGAACGTCCGGGACAGGGAATCAATGAGCAGTTCTTC
NA	many	TRBV28	14	TRBJ2-1	CASSLTGYNNEQFF	TGTGCCAGCAGTTTAACAGGGTACAACAATGAGCAGTTCTTC
NA	many	TRBV5-1	14	TRBJ2-5	CASRAGPSQETQYF	TGCGCCAGCAGGGCGGGACCCTCCCAAGAGACCCAGTACTTC
NA	many	TRBV12-3/TRBV12-4	14	TRBJ1-3	CASTPGAVRDTIYF	TGTGCCAGCACCCCCGGAGCAGTCCGAGACACCATATATTTT
NA	many	TRBV27	14	TRBJ2-7	CASSFQGSAYEQYF	TGTGCCAGCAGTTTCCAGGGTTCGGCCTACGAGCAGTACTTC
TRBD1	once	TRBV4-2	16	TRBJ2-5	CASSQDQGAVAETQYF	TGTGCCAGCAGCCAAGATCAGGGGGCGGTTGCAGAGACCCAGTACTTC
TRBD1	many	TRBV7-3	16	TRBJ2-3	CASSLRDRASTDTQYF	TGTGCCAGCAGCTTACGTGACAGGGCTAGCACAGATACGCAGTATTTT
TRBD1	many	TRBV6-5	17	TRBJ1-5	CASSPRGTGSSSQPQHF	TGTGCCAGCAGTCCAAGGGGGACAGGGTCTTCGAGTCAGCCCCAGCATTTT
NA	many	TRBV12-3/TRBV12-4	14	TRBJ2-7	CASTLPGGIYEQYF	TGTGCCAGCACTCTGCCTGGGGGTATCTACGAGCAGTACTTC
NA	many	TRBV7-8	14	TRBJ2-5	CASSLGIQQETQYF	TGTGCCAGCAGCTTAGGCATACAGCAAGAGACCCAGTACTTC